Shown below are 8 T cell receptor beta chains from a single sample sequenced in a study of blood T cell repertoires in COVID-19. Sequencing was performed with immunoSEQ multiplex PCR; in TCRdb, only in-frame clones are kept and a portion is missing. The sample has 95,000 to 150,000 clones, around two thirds seen once. Sequencing was carried out using peripheral blood. All receptors come from a woman in her seventies with acute or convalescent COVID-19.

Points on this clone: At one boundary the junction diverges from the germline segment, which might be a read error. V and J are TRBV3-1 (or the pseudogene TRBV3-2) and TRBJ1-3, with 9 bases lining up with TRBD1. Looked up from germline, CDR1 is LGHDT and CDR2 is YNNKEL (reference sequence). This CDR3 comprises 14 residues. The DNA for the CDR3 is TGTGCCAGCAGCCAAGCCCTACAGGGGGCGAGAATCTCGTTT. It specifies CASSQALQGARISF.

In its sample, this clone was seen a few times. V and J are TRBV18 and TRBJ1-1; 7 bases align to TRBD1. Germline-derived CDR1 and CDR2 are KGHSH and LQKENI. The trim removed 6 bases at V and 0 bases at J, leaving 4 bases unmatched. This CDR3 region has 14 residues. CDR3 coding DNA: TGTGCCAGCTCCCAACAGGGGATGAACACTGAAGCTTTCTTT. It yields the protein CASSQQGMNTEAFF.

The rearrangement links TRBV10-3 to TRBJ1-6, with a possible D match to TRBD1 (6 bases). The V end lost 10 bases, the J end lost 7 bases, and 17 bases lay between the germline ends. CDR3 length: 14 residues. Germline V gene data show CDR1 as ENHRY and CDR2 as SYGVKD. CDR3 residues: CATSPGQVNSPLHF. CDR3 DNA sequence: TGTGCCACCAGCCCGGGACAAGTAAATTCACCCCTCCACTTT.

This clone was recorded only once. The gene calls are TRBV9 and TRBJ1-2; 8 nucleotides match TRBD1. The CDR3 has 15 amino acids. J was trimmed by 5 bases and V by 3 bases; bases with no gene match: 9. Germline assignment: CDR1 SGDLS and CDR2 YYNGEE. The CDR3 DNA sequence: TGTGCCAGCAGCGCACGGACAGGGCAGGGTTATGGCTACACCTTC. This encodes CASSARTGQGYGYTF.

The chain links TRBV11-3 to TRBJ2-7; D possibly corresponds to TRBD1 (6 bases). The CDR3 runs 13 residues. Trimming took off 0 bases at V and 7 bases at J, with 10 bases between the two ends. Germline V lookup: CDR1 SGHNT, CDR2 YENEEA. CDR3 residues: CASSLEARGEQYF. CDR3 bases: TGTGCCAGCAGCTTAGAGGCAAGGGGGGAGCAGTACTTC.

The chain employs TRBV19 and TRBJ2-5; 7 bases are a match to TRBD1. V lost 6 bases, J lost 2 bases, and 3 bases stayed unmatched. Germline loops: CDR1 LNHDA, CDR2 SQIVND (reference sequence). There are 13 residues in the CDR3. In DNA, the CDR3 is TGTGCCAGTAGCCGGGACAGACAAGAGACCCAGTACTTC. As protein: CASSRDRQETQYF.

The gene calls are TRBV2 and TRBJ2-6; D may be TRBD1 (5 bases). The CDR3 covers 17 residues. V dropped 6 bases and J dropped 3 bases, with 18 bases sitting between them. CDR1 SNHLY and CDR2 FYNNEI come from the germline V gene. CDR3 coding DNA: TGTGCCAGCAGGGGGCTCAGCTTTCTTTTTGGGGCCAACGTCCTGACTTTC. Translated: CASRGLSFLFGANVLTF.

V usage is TRBV27 and J usage is TRBJ1-3; tentatively, D is TRBD1 (6 bases). Germline CDR1 reads MNHEY; CDR2 reads SMNVEV (reference sequence). The CDR3 sequence is 14 residues long. Trimming took 3 bases from V and 1 from J, leaving 7 bases between them. The CDR3: CASSLGASGNTIYF. The DNA of the CDR3 is TGTGCCAGCAGTTTGGGGGCTTCTGGAAACACCATATATTTT.